This TCR beta chain was captured in a study of blood T cell repertoires in COVID-19. Turning to the study itself: Acute-phase and convalescent COVID-19 samples originated in the United States, Italy and Spain. PBMCs, B-cell-depleted T cells, or T cells were the source of the cDNA or gDNA that made up the material.

With 3 bases removed from V and 8 bases from J, the gap between germline ends came to 10 bases. The CDR3 has 12 residues. The germline V gene has CDR1 KGHDR and CDR2 SFDVKD. Authors' analysis steps: Scientists estimated how many nucleated cells there were by amplifying reference gene primers. Clones were sequenced by immunoSEQ multiplex PCR, and TCRdb holds only the in-frame ones, with some missing. That table furnishes V, J and clone size, whereas the DNA furnished D and trimming. Of under 200,000 clones in the sample, 83% were seen once. The genes are TRBV24-1 and TRBJ2-7; TRBD1 is a possible D gene (5 bases). The clonotype was recovered from a human donor in a cohort sampled during active COVID-19. The source material was peripheral blood. CDR3: CATSDVQGKQYF. CDR3 DNA sequence: TGTGCCACCAGTGATGTTCAGGGAAAGCAGTACTTC.